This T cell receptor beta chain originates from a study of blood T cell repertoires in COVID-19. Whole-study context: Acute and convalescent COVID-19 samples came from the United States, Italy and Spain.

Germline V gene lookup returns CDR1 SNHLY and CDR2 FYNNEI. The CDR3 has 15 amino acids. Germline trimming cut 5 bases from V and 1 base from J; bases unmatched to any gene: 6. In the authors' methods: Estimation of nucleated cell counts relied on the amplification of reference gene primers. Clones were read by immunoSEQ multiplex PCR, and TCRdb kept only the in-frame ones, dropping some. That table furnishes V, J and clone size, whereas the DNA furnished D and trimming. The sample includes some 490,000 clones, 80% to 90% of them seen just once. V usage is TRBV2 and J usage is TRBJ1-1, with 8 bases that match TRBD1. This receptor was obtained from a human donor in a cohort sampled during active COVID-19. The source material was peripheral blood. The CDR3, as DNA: TGTGCCAGCAGTCCTCGGACAGGGCAGAACACTGAAGCTTTCTTT. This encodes CASSPRTGQNTEAFF. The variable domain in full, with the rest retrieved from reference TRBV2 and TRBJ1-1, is EPEVTQTPSHQVTQMGQEVILRCVPISNHLYFYWYRQILGQKVEFLVSFYNNEISEKSEIFDDQFSVERPDGSNFTLKIRSTKLEDSAMYFCASSPRTGQNTEAFFGQGTRLTVV.